The sequence of this T cell receptor beta chain was determined in a study of beta chain features in type 1 diabetes. What was sequenced were expressed TCRB transcripts, since all of the isolated RNA had been reverse transcribed. Profiling relied on immunoSEQ multiplex PCR, and the TCRdb table lists in-frame clones only, not all of them. The sample has 900,000 or so clones, 15% to 20% seen once. Whole-study results and caveats: The study found moderately but significantly shorter TCRB CDR3s in all four CD4+ subsets of Type 1 diabetes patients.

The V gene lost 0 bases and the J gene lost 2 bases, with 8 bases spanning the gap. Looked up from germline, CDR1 is KGHSH and CDR2 is LQKENI. CDR3 size: 16 residues. Heparinised blood was drawn once per donor, averaging approximately 100 mL. A remark on this clone: No antigen is known for it.

The sequenced material came from naive CD4+ T cells from blood. The chain has TRBV18 and TRBJ2-6; a weak D match, TRBD2 (5 bases). The source is a woman aged 18-35 years in good health. CDR3 sequence (DNA): TGTGCCAGCTCACCACCGTACGGGACTGGGGCCAACGTCCTGACTTTC. Translation: CASSPPYGTGANVLTF. Filled out from reference TRBV18 and TRBJ2-6, the complete variable domain reads NAGVMQNPRHLVRRRGQEARLRCSPMKGHSHVYWYRQLPEEGLKFMVYLQKENIIDESGMPKERFSAEFPKEGPSILRIQQVVRGDSAAYFCASSPPYGTGANVLTFGAGSRLTVL.